The next 27 T cell receptor beta chains were all read from a single sample in a study of control samples from healthy donors and cancer patients. The repertoire was sequenced with immunoSEQ multiplex PCR; TCRdb's copy has only in-frame clones and lacks some. Here the sample spans some 74,000 clones, around nine tenths being singletons. The material sequenced was blood. Source of these receptors: a woman between 45 and 65 years old in good health.

The chain carries TRBV4-1 and TRBJ1-2; a possible D gene is TRBD1 (6 bases). The CDR3 is 16 residues long. Germline values: CDR1 MGHRA, CDR2 YSYEKL. Trimming removed 4 bases from V and 4 bases from J, with 19 bases in between. This CDR3 reads CASSRVVGGQFYGYTF. The CDR3 region has the DNA TGCGCCAGCAGCCGCGTCGTAGGCGGACAGTTCTATGGCTACACCTTC.

This clone appeared a single time. The chain uses TRBV2 and TRBJ1-2; 12 bases are shared with TRBD1. CDR3 size: 14 residues. The germline gives CDR1 SNHLY, CDR2 FYNNEI. The junction had 4 bases not matched to a gene; V was cut back by 4 bases and J by 7 bases. CDR3 DNA sequence: TGTGCCAGCAGTGCGGGACAGGGGGCCGGTGGCTACACCTTC. Amino acids: CASSAGQGAGGYTF.

This clone has a handful of counts. The chain's CDR3 is CASKAESTTQYF. The DNA of the CDR3 is TGTGCCAGCAAGGCCGAGAGCACAACGCAGTATTTT. This chain uses TRBV6-6 with TRBJ2-3; D ambiguous. The germline gives CDR1 MNHNY, CDR2 SVGAGI (reference sequence). CDR3 size: 12 residues. V was pared by 7 bases and J by 9 bases, with 14 bases between.

Here the CDR3 reads CAYRTRKTGAPYEQYF. The CDR3 DNA is TGTGCCTACAGGACCCGGAAGACAGGGGCGCCCTACGAGCAGTACTTC. The chain employs TRBV30 and TRBJ2-7; 8 bases agree with TRBD1. CDR3 length: 16 amino acids. V lost 7 bases and J lost 2; bases outside the gene matches: 16. The germline CDR1 and CDR2 sequences are GTSNPN and SVGIG (reference sequence).

This chain connects TRBV2 to TRBJ2-5; D is perhaps TRBD2 (6 bases). V lost 6 bases to trimming and J lost 0 bases, with 11 bases between them. Germline V CDR1 and CDR2: SNHLY, FYNNEI. This CDR3 comprises 14 residues. The CDR3 loop is CASRAGKYQETQYF. CDR3 sequence (DNA): TGTGCCAGCAGGGCGGGAAAGTACCAAGAGACCCAGTACTTC.

V and J are TRBV2 and TRBJ1-2; 7 bases map to TRBD1. Germline CDR1 reads SNHLY; CDR2 reads FYNNEI. The CDR3 totals 13 residues. The junction had 5 bases not matched to a gene; V was cut back by 6 bases and J by 4 bases. As DNA, the CDR3 is TGTGCCAGCAGGGGGACAGAATTCTATGGCTACACCTTC. Its translation: CASRGTEFYGYTF. The full variable domain, its missing parts supplied by reference TRBV2 and TRBJ1-2, is EPEVTQTPSHQVTQMGQEVILRCVPISNHLYFYWYRQILGQKVEFLVSFYNNEISEKSEIFDDQFSVERPDGSNFTLKIRSTKLEDSAMYFCASRGTEFYGYTFGSGTRLTVV.

The chain combines TRBV7-9 with TRBJ2-7; a weak D match, TRBD2 (6 bases). The CDR3 spans 14 residues. V lost 6 bases and J lost 2, with 14 bases in between. The germline CDR1 and CDR2 sequences are SEHNR and FQNEAQ (reference sequence). CDR3 sequence reads: CASRSGTQTYEQYF. The CDR3 region has the DNA TGTGCCAGCAGGTCCGGGACTCAAACCTACGAGCAGTACTTC.

This clone occurred a few times. The gene calls are TRBV7-8 and TRBJ1-5; 7 nucleotides match TRBD1. This CDR3 region has 15 residues. Germline V lookup: CDR1 SGHVS, CDR2 FQNEAQ. V was clipped by 2 bases and J by 2 bases; unmatched bases: 3. CDR3 nucleotides: TGTGCCAGCAGCTTATGGGGGACAGGCAATCAGCCCCAGCATTTT. Amino acids: CASSLWGTGNQPQHF.

This sequence joins TRBV12-3 or TRBV12-4 and TRBJ1-2, with 8 bases aligning to TRBD1. The CDR3 runs to 13 residues. Trimming at V came to 8 bases and at J to 1 base, leaving 3 bases not matched to a gene. CDR3 loop: CASLGQGNYGYTF. The CDR3 bases are TGTGCCAGCCTTGGACAGGGTAACTATGGCTACACCTTC.

As for this clone: The same CDR3 arises from other DNA sequences in this sample as well. The genes are TRBV27 and TRBJ1-4; tentative D call: TRBD1 (5 bases). Trimming left V 3 bases short and J 4 bases short, with 6 bases between. Germline CDR1 and CDR2: MNHEY and SMNVEV (reference sequence). There are 13 residues in the CDR3. DNA of the CDR3: TGTGCCAGCAGTTTCGGGGGTAATGAAAAACTGTTTTTT. Translated, it gives CASSFGGNEKLFF.

The V gene is TRBV25-1, the J gene TRBJ1-4; 9 bases line up with TRBD1. This CDR3 contains 15 residues. Germline V gene lookup returns CDR1 MGHDK and CDR2 SYGVNS. Trimming at V came to 3 bases and at J to 7 bases, leaving 6 bases not matched to a gene. The CDR3 loop is CASSDSGTGTEKLFF. For the CDR3, the DNA is TGTGCCAGCAGTGATTCCGGGACAGGGACTGAAAAACTGTTTTTT.

This clone has only one observation. This sample also contains other DNA sequences that code for the same CDR3. This chain joins TRBV9 and TRBJ2-5; tentative D call: TRBD1 (5 bases). Germline V gene lookup returns CDR1 SGDLS and CDR2 YYNGEE. The CDR3 extends over 14 amino acids. Trimming shortened V by 2 bases and J by 2 bases, and 10 bases separated the two germline ends. The CDR3 loop is CASSVRDRQETQYF. In DNA form, the CDR3 reads TGTGCCAGCAGCGTCAGGGATAGACAAGAGACCCAGTACTTC.

This rearrangement joins TRBV19 to TRBJ1-1; D not resolved. CDR3 size: 10 residues. V shed 6 bases and J shed 9 bases, with 8 bases lying between them. The germline gives CDR1 LNHDA, CDR2 SQIVND (reference sequence). CDR3 sequence (DNA): TGTGCCAGTAGGCAGGAAAAAGCTTTCTTT. It encodes CASRQEKAFF.

In DNA form, the CDR3 reads TGTGCCAGCAGGGCGGGAGGGGACCCTGGAAACACCATATATTTT. Amino acids: CASRAGGDPGNTIYF. The rearrangement uses TRBV6-4 and TRBJ1-3; a weak D match, TRBD1 (5 bases). The germline V and J ends were trimmed by 6 bases and 2 bases, with 14 bases remaining between them. The CDR3 is 15 amino acids. Germline V gene sequence: CDR1 MRHNA, CDR2 SNTAGT.

The rearrangement uses TRBV6-6 and TRBJ1-5, with 10 bases that match TRBD1. CDR3 size: 16 residues. Germline CDR1 is MNHNY and CDR2 is SVGAGI (reference sequence). Trimming took 4 bases from V and 4 from J; bases not matched to a gene: 7. Here the CDR3 DNA reads TGTGCCAGCAGTTCATCCGGGACAGGGGAGAATCAGCCCCAGCATTTT. Protein sequence: CASSSSGTGENQPQHF.

The rearrangement links TRBV2 to TRBJ2-1; D possibly corresponds to TRBD2 (5 bases). The CDR3 sequence is 15 residues long. The V end was cut by 3 bases, the J end by 9 bases, with 18 bases between. Germline V gene data show CDR1 as SNHLY and CDR2 as FYNNEI. Here the CDR3 DNA reads TGTGCCAGCAGTGACGACGGACTGGAGCGGAGTGAGCAGTTCTTC. This gives the protein CASSDDGLERSEQFF.

The chain employs TRBV2 and TRBJ2-1, with 7 bases matching TRBD2. CDR1 is SNHLY, CDR2 FYNNEI, per germline. V was pared by 7 bases and J by 6 bases, with 12 bases of the junction left unmatched. This CDR3 is 15 amino acids long. This chain's CDR3 is CASTLQGGGLNEQFF. The CDR3 bases are TGTGCCAGCACGCTCCAGGGCGGGGGTCTCAATGAGCAGTTCTTC.

CDR3 nucleotides: TGTGCCAGCAGTCCGGACAGGGCTGGCTACACCTTC. Its translation: CASSPDRAGYTF. The chain links TRBV6-6 to TRBJ1-2; 8 bases are a match to TRBD1. From germline, CDR1 is MNHNY and CDR2 SVGAGI (reference sequence). After removal of 5 bases from V and 7 bases from J, the junction contained 3 bases not matched to a gene. The CDR3 is 12 amino acids.

This rearrangement joins TRBV7-9 to TRBJ1-5, with D unresolved. Looked up from germline, CDR1 is SEHNR and CDR2 is FQNEAQ (reference sequence). The ends were cut back, 1 base at V and 4 bases at J, with 8 bases in the middle. The CDR3 is made up of 14 amino acids. The CDR3, as DNA: TGTGCCAGCAGCTTAGATAAGGGAAATCAGCCCCAGCATTTT. Protein: CASSLDKGNQPQHF.

This clone has a single count. The V and J genes are TRBV9 and TRBJ2-7, with 8 nucleotides matching TRBD2. CDR1 and CDR2 from the germline V gene are SGDLS and YYNGEE. This CDR3 is built from 16 residues. After removal of 4 bases from V and 5 bases from J, the junction contained 14 bases not matched to a gene. CDR3 DNA sequence: TGTGCCAGCAGCCAGGGGCTGGGAGCGGGGGAAAACGAGCAGTACTTC. It encodes CASSQGLGAGENEQYF.

The rearrangement uses TRBV5-1 and TRBJ2-7; D unresolved. V shed 1 base and J shed 0 bases, with 8 bases lying between them. CDR1 SGHRS and CDR2 YFSETQ come from the germline V gene. The CDR3 totals 14 residues. For the CDR3, the DNA is TGCGCCAGCAGCTTGATACCGAACTCCTACGAGCAGTACTTC. Translating gives CASSLIPNSYEQYF.

The chain employs TRBV5-4 and TRBJ2-5, with TRBD2 matching 9 bases. V shed 0 bases and J 2 bases; nucleotides not matched to a gene: 5. CDR1 is SGHNT and CDR2 is YYREEE in the germline V gene (reference sequence). CDR3 length: 16 residues. The CDR3 DNA follows: TGTGCCAGCAGCTTGGGACTAGCGGAGGGGCAAGAGACCCAGTACTTC. It translates to CASSLGLAEGQETQYF.

The V and J genes are TRBV7-8 and TRBJ2-7, with 7 nucleotides matching TRBD2. This CDR3 spans 13 amino acids. Germline values: CDR1 SGHVS, CDR2 FQNEAQ. The trim removed 0 bases at V and 7 bases at J, leaving 3 bases unmatched. CDR3 DNA: TGTGCCAGCAGCTTAGCCCTGGGAGGGGAGCAGTACTTC. It codes for CASSLALGGEQYF.

A single count supports this clone. The chain employs TRBV12-3 or TRBV12-4 and TRBJ2-1; 11 nucleotides match TRBD1. The V and J ends lost 7 bases and 8 bases, in that order; junction bases with no gene match: 4. The CDR3 sequence is 13 residues long. CDR3: CASIRTGGDEQFF. The CDR3 DNA reads TGTGCCAGCATACGGACAGGGGGCGATGAGCAGTTCTTC.

The chain links TRBV11-2 to TRBJ2-7; 9 bases are a match to TRBD2. Germline lookup yields CDR1 SGHAT and CDR2 FQNNGV. The CDR3 spans 17 residues. J was trimmed by 1 base and V by 5 bases; bases with no gene match: 12. CDR3 nucleotides: TGTGCCAGCAGCACAACAATATCTAGCGGGGCATCCTACGAGCAGTACTTC. Translating gives CASSTTISSGASYEQYF.

CDR3 nucleotide sequence: TGCGCCAGCAGCTTGGAAGGGGCATACACAGATACGCAGTATTTT. Translating it yields CASSLEGAYTDTQYF. The V and J genes are TRBV5-1 and TRBJ2-3; TRBD1 might be the D (5 bases). Trimming removed 0 bases at V and 2 bases at J, with 10 bases between. CDR1 SGHRS and CDR2 YFSETQ come from the germline V gene. The CDR3 runs to 15 residues.

This chain connects TRBV5-6 to TRBJ1-1; tentatively, D is TRBD1 (5 bases). The CDR3 is 11 residues long. Trimming stripped 9 bases from V and 6 bases from J, with 12 bases between. Germline CDR1 SGHDT, CDR2 YYEEEE. CDR3 sequence: CATGGGAEAFF. The CDR3 nucleotides are TGTGCCACCGGGGGAGGCGCTGAAGCTTTCTTT.